The 22 T cell receptor beta chains in this list originate from one sample, sequenced in a study of response to subunit inactivated influenza vaccine. From the RT-PCR reads, TCRdb called clonotypes with MiXCR, one entry per CDR3 protein. This sample yields more than 700,000 distinct CDR3 sequences, of which around 21% are seen a single time; roughly 10% belongs to the top ten. Material: PBMCs from blood, obtained about 5 days after vaccination. Receptors originate from a man aged 50-59 years who received an inactivated influenza vaccine.

This clonotype was recorded a few times. This sequence joins TRBV4-2 and TRBJ1-2; D gene uncertain. This CDR3 contains 15 residues. Germline V gene sequence: CDR1 LGHNA, CDR2 YNFKEQ. V gave up 2 bases and J gave up 1 base, with 11 bases separating them. The CDR3 sequence: CASSQIGSRNYGYTF. The CDR3 DNA is TGTGCCAGCAGCCAAATAGGATCTCGTAACTATGGCTACACCTTC.

The V gene is TRBV19, the J gene TRBJ1-2; TRBD1 is a possible D gene (6 bases). Between the trimmed V and J ends, which lost 4 bases and 4 bases, there was a span of 28 bases. The CDR3 consists of 19 residues. CDR1 LNHDA and CDR2 SQIVND come from the germline V gene (reference sequence). The CDR3 DNA reads TGTGCCAGTAGTACCACCGCGGGGGCCGGCAGCCAGAGGGGCTATGGCTACACCTTC. It encodes CASSTTAGAGSQRGYGYTF.

This clonotype was detected only a few times. The V and J genes are TRBV29-1 and TRBJ1-3; D unresolved. The CDR3 length is 14 residues. V was cut by 8 bases and J by 2 bases, with 16 bases left in between. Germline CDR1 reads SQVTM; CDR2 reads ANQGSEA. CDR3 in DNA: TGCAGCCCCCTCCGGGATAGGGCTGGAAACACCATATATTTT. It yields the protein CSPLRDRAGNTIYF.

V is TRBV9 and J is TRBJ2-2, with unresolved D. Deletions cut 3 bases from V and 0 bases from J, with 12 bases between. The CDR3 is made up of 16 amino acids. CDR1 SGDLS and CDR2 YYNGEE come from the germline V gene. The CDR3 protein is CASSDWAAANTGELFF. CDR3 nucleotide sequence: TGTGCCAGCAGCGATTGGGCGGCCGCGAACACCGGGGAGCTGTTTTTT.

This clonotype was observed a handful of times. A junction boundary mismatches the germline segment, possibly from a read error. This chain links TRBV20-1 with TRBJ2-7; 8 nucleotides align to TRBD2. This CDR3 comprises 13 residues. In germline, CDR1 is DFQATT, CDR2 SNEGSKA (reference sequence). The CDR3 region is CSASTGTRKREHF. The CDR3, as DNA: TGCAGTGCTAGCACCGGGACTAGAAAGCGGGAACACTTC.

The chain couples TRBV6-1 to TRBJ1-1, with TRBD1 identical over 8 bases. CDR1 and CDR2 (germline): MNHNS, SASEGT. V shed 6 bases and J 4 bases; nucleotides not matched to a gene: 10. The CDR3 extends over 15 amino acids. CDR3: CASSPLQGVGTEAFF. The CDR3 bases are TGTGCCAGCAGCCCCCTACAGGGGGTTGGCACTGAAGCTTTCTTT.

This clonotype has a handful of counts. The chain couples TRBV9 to TRBJ2-1; D assignment may be TRBD1 or TRBD2 (7 bases each). V lost 4 bases and J lost 4, with 15 bases in between. Germline CDR1 is SGDLS and CDR2 is YYNGEE. The CDR3 loop spans 15 amino acids. The CDR3 coding sequence is TGTGCCAGCAGCACCAGGGGGGGCTTGTACAATGAGCAGTTCTTC. This translates into CASSTRGGLYNEQFF. Complete variable domain (other parts from reference TRBV9 and TRBJ2-1): DSGVTQTPKHLITATGQRVTLRCSPRSGDLSVYWYQQSLDQGLQFLIQYYNGEERAKGNILERFSAQQFPDLHSELNLSSLELGDSALYFCASSTRGGLYNEQFFGPGTRLTVL.

CDR3: CASSPRYVGYTF. The DNA of the CDR3 is TGTGCCAGCAGCCCTCGGTACGTTGGCTACACCTTC. This chain links TRBV12-3 or TRBV12-4 with TRBJ1-2, with unresolved D. The CDR3 consists of 12 residues. Trimming took off 6 bases at V and 7 bases at J, with 12 bases between the two ends.

The chain is built from TRBV28 and TRBJ2-1, with TRBD2 identical over 7 bases. J gave up 1 base and V 5 bases, and 17 bases lay outside the gene matches. The CDR3 sequence is 19 residues long. The germline V gene has CDR1 MDHEN and CDR2 SYDVKM. This CDR3 reads CASSLLLGGGEVSYNEQFF. In nucleotides, the CDR3 is TGTGCCAGCAGTCTTTTGCTCGGGGGAGGGGAGGTTTCCTACAATGAGCAGTTCTTC.

Only a few counts were recorded for this clonotype. The chain employs TRBV5-8 and TRBJ2-7; 7 bases are shared with TRBD2. J gave up 4 bases and V 2 bases, and 6 bases lay outside the gene matches. Per germline, CDR1 SGHTS and CDR2 YDEGEE. There are 14 residues in the CDR3. The CDR3 sequence is CASSFFPAGYEQYF. For the CDR3, the DNA is TGTGCCAGCAGCTTTTTTCCAGCGGGGTACGAGCAGTACTTC.

The chain links TRBV5-1 to TRBJ2-3; 8 bases are shared with TRBD2. J lost 1 base, V lost 3 bases, and 13 bases had no gene match. Germline values: CDR1 SGHRS, CDR2 YFSETQ. The CDR3 is 18 residues long. The CDR3 sequence: CASSSARTSTSRTDTQYF. In DNA, the CDR3 is TGCGCCAGCAGCTCCGCCCGGACTAGCACTTCGCGCACAGATACGCAGTATTTT.

The chain combines TRBV6-2 or TRBV6-3 with TRBJ2-1, with unresolved D. There are 15 residues in the CDR3. The germline CDR1 and CDR2 sequences are MNHEY and SVGEGT. Trimming took off 4 bases at V and 0 bases at J, with 10 bases between the two ends. CDR3 protein: CASSSVVSSYNEQFF. The CDR3, as DNA: TGTGCCAGCAGTTCCGTCGTTAGCTCCTACAATGAGCAGTTCTTC.

The table lists this clonotype with a few counts. This chain links TRBV29-1 with TRBJ2-4, with unresolved D. The CDR3 length is 15 residues. Per germline, CDR1 SQVTM and CDR2 ANQGSEA. The ends were cut back, 1 base at V and 0 bases at J, with 10 bases in the middle. DNA of the CDR3: TGCAGCGTTGAAGTCCGGAGATTAGCCAAAAACATTCAGTACTTC. This translates into CSVEVRRLAKNIQYF.

This chain links TRBV20-1 with TRBJ2-3; 7 nucleotides align to TRBD2. After removal of 4 bases from V and 4 bases from J, the junction contained 14 bases not matched to a gene. The CDR3 runs 16 residues. Germline V gives CDR1 DFQATT, CDR2 SNEGSKA (reference sequence). The CDR3 DNA reads as TGCAGTGCTACGACCGGGGAGGGGCTAAGGGCAGATACGCAGTATTTT. Translation gives CSATTGEGLRADTQYF.

This clonotype came up a few times. The gene calls are TRBV4-3 and TRBJ2-3; possibly TRBD1 for D (5 bases). Germline loops: CDR1 LGHNA, CDR2 YSLEER. The V end lost 1 base, the J end lost 2 bases, and 13 bases lay between the germline ends. The CDR3 contains 16 residues. This CDR3 reads CASSQGLGRITDTQYF. CDR3 nucleotide sequence: TGCGCCAGCAGCCAAGGGTTGGGGCGGATCACAGATACGCAGTATTTT.

This clonotype was recorded at least ten times. The chain uses TRBV20-1 and TRBJ2-3, with D possibly being TRBD2 (6 bases). This CDR3 spans 14 amino acids. V lost 1 base and J 1 base, leaving 9 bases between the germline ends. From germline, CDR1 is DFQATT and CDR2 SNEGSKA (reference sequence). The CDR3 protein is CSARGRGGTDTQYF. CDR3 coding DNA: TGCAGTGCTAGAGGGAGGGGCGGCACAGATACGCAGTATTTT.

The chain links TRBV14 to TRBJ2-7, with D perhaps matching TRBD1 (5 bases). The CDR3 extends over 14 amino acids. V was cut by 1 base and J by 5 bases, with 12 bases left in between. Germline values: CDR1 SGHDN, CDR2 FVKESK. The CDR3 is CASSQVGANHEQYF. CDR3 coding DNA: TGTGCCAGCAGCCAAGTAGGGGCGAACCACGAGCAGTACTTC.

With respect to this clonotype: At one of its ends the junction is not consistent with the germline gene, which may arise from a read error. This rearrangement joins TRBV5-1 to TRBJ1-1; 7 bases map to TRBD1. Per germline, CDR1 SGHRS and CDR2 YFSETQ. This CDR3 has 15 amino acids. In DNA, the CDR3 is TGCGCCAGCAGCCTGGGGACAGCGATGAACACTAAAGCTTTCTTT. Amino acid sequence: CASSLGTAMNTKAFF.

The sample holds many counts of this clonotype. The chain couples TRBV20-1 to TRBJ2-7; no clear D. The CDR3 extends over 13 amino acids. The germline V gene encodes CDR1 DFQATT and CDR2 SNEGSKA (reference sequence). V was trimmed by 3 bases and J by 7 bases, leaving 16 bases between them. The CDR3 sequence is CSASQAERWEQYF. CDR3 sequence (DNA): TGCAGTGCTAGTCAGGCAGAGAGATGGGAGCAGTACTTC.

This clonotype showed up just a few times. The J gene is TRBJ2-4, the V gene TRBV4-2; D may be TRBD2 (5 bases). CDR3 length equals 18 residues. CDR1 and CDR2 from the germline V gene are LGHNA and YNFKEQ. V was trimmed by 2 bases and J by 0 bases, leaving 17 bases between them. The DNA for the CDR3 is TGTGCCAGCAGCCAAAGCCTTACGGGGTCCCTAGCCAAAAACATTCAGTACTTC. Translation gives CASSQSLTGSLAKNIQYF.

V is TRBV10-3 and J is TRBJ2-7; TRBD2 matches at 10 bases. The CDR3 runs 18 residues. Germline CDR1 ENHRY, CDR2 SYGVKD. V trimming: 0 bases; J trimming: 3 bases; junction bases outside the gene matches: 11. CDR3 nucleotides: TGTGCCATCAGTGAGTCGACAGTTCAGCGGGAGGGTAACTACGAGCAGTACTTC. Translation: CAISESTVQREGNYEQYF.

This clonotype was seen a handful of times. The CDR3 loop reads CASTSLGNTGELFF. The DNA of the CDR3 is TGTGCCAGCACCTCATTGGGGAACACCGGGGAGCTGTTTTTT. The rearrangement joins TRBV7-9 to TRBJ2-2; D is uncertain. This CDR3 has 14 amino acids. Germline V gives CDR1 SEHNR, CDR2 FQNEAQ (reference sequence). Trimming pared 7 bases from V and 1 base from J, leaving 10 bases between.